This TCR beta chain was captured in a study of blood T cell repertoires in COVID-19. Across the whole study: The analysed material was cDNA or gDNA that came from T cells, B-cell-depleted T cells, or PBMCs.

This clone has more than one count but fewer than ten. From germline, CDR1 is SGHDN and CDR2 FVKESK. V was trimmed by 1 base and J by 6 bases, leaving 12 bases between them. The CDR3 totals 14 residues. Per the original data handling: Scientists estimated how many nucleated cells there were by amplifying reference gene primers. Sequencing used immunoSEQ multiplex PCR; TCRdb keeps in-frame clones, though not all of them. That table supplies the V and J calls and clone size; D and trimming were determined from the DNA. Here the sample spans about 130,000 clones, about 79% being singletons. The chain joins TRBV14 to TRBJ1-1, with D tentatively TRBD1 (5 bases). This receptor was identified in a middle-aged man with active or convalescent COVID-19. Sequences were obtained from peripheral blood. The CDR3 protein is CASSQVIVRAEAFF. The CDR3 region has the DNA TGTGCCAGCAGCCAAGTGATTGTCAGGGCTGAAGCTTTCTTT. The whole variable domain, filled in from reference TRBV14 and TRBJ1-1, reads EAGVTQFPSHSVIEKGQTVTLRCDPISGHDNLYWYRRVMGKEIKFLLHFVKESKQDESGMPNNRFLAERTGGTYSTLKVQPAELEDSGVYFCASSQVIVRAEAFFGQGTRLTVV.